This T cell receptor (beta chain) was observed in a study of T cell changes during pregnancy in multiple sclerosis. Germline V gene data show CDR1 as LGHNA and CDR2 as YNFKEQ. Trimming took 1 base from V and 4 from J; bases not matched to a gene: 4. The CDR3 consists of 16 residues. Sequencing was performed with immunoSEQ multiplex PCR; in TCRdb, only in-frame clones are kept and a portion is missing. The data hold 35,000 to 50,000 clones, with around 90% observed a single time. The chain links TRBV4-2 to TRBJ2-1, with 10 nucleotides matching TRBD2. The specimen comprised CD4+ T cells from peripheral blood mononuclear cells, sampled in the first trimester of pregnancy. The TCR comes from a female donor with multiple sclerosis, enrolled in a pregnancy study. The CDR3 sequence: CASSQGRTSGYNEQFF. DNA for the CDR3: TGTGCCAGCAGCCAAGGGCGGACTAGCGGATACAATGAGCAGTTCTTC.